Included here is one T cell receptor (beta chain) sequence, with context. The protocol was immunoSEQ multiplex PCR, while the TCRdb copy is restricted to in-frame clones and leaves out a portion. The repertoire consists of about 110,000 clones, with roughly nine tenths occurring once and the leading ten covering 8.4%. Germline CDR1 reads SGHNT; CDR2 reads YYREEE (reference sequence). J was trimmed by 6 bases and V by 3 bases; bases with no gene match: 11. The CDR3 extends over 18 amino acids. These data belong to a study of identifying expanded T cells in peripheral blood. V gene TRBV5-4 combines with J gene TRBJ2-1; 14 nucleotides match TRBD2. This TCR came from a person between 18 and 70 years old in good health. The sequencing sample was made of blood. The CDR3 is CASSSPYGGTSGSNEQFF. The CDR3, as DNA: TGTGCCAGCAGCTCCCCCTACGGGGGGACTAGCGGGAGCAATGAGCAGTTCTTC.